This TCR beta chain is drawn from a study of blood T cell repertoires in COVID-19. The overall study: Sites in the United States, Italy and Spain provided acute and convalescent COVID-19 samples. The analysed material was cDNA or gDNA that came from T cells, B-cell-depleted T cells, or PBMCs.

In the study's own analysis: Reference gene primer amplification in the assay estimated nucleated cell counts. The table came from immunoSEQ multiplex PCR; TCRdb's copy has only in-frame clones and leaves some out. V and J calls and clone size are those listed in that table; D and trimming were worked out from the DNA. This table has hundreds of thousands of clones, about 83% appearing once. Trimming left V 2 bases short and J 4 bases short, with 8 bases between. The CDR3 covers 13 residues. Germline lookup yields CDR1 KGHSH and CDR2 LQKENI. Seattle's enrolled individuals joined amid active infection and were then monitored longitudinally. About this clone itself: Other DNA sequences in the same sample also yield this CDR3.

This TCR derives from a woman at least 80 years old with COVID-19, enrolled during active disease. The sequencing input was peripheral blood. The chain employs TRBV18 and TRBJ1-2; TRBD1 might be the D (6 bases). The CDR3 bases are TGTGCCAGCTCACCAGGACAGCCCTATGGCTACACCTTC. Residues: CASSPGQPYGYTF.